Listed below are T cell receptor beta chains from one sample, sequenced in a study of OX40 agonist ivuxolimab in advanced cancers. Only in-frame clones appear in the TCRdb table, and some are missing; sequencing was by immunoSEQ multiplex PCR. The table shows 60,000 to 65,000 clones, with over 90% occurring only once. Here the sequenced sample was CD4+ or CD8+ T cells sorted from blood, taken in a trial of the OX40 agonist ivuxolimab. The receptors here all came from an adult with an advanced solid tumor such as melanoma, head and neck, liver or kidney cancer. Both conserved end residues are part of each CDR3. A D gene is named only where the DNA matches it firmly. Size values are once, few and many counts, or a class for expanded clones, and some rows have none.

clone_size,v_call,d_call,j_call,cdr3_nt,cdr3_aa
once,TRBV7-6,NA,TRBJ2-7,TGTGCCAGCAGTTCCTCCGAGGGTACCTACGAGCAGTACTTC,CASSSSEGTYEQYF
NA,TRBV7-6,NA,TRBJ2-5,TGTGCCAGCAGCTCCGGACTGGAGGAAGAGACCCAGTACTTC,CASSSGLEEETQYF
NA,TRBV11-2,TRBD1,TRBJ2-1,TGTGCCAGCAGCAGTGGGACAGGGGGGGACCCTCAGTTCTTC,CASSSGTGGDPQFF
NA,TRBV9,TRBD1,TRBJ2-1,TGTGCCAGCAGCGCGACGACAGGGGGTGCCTACAATGAGCAGTTCTTC,CASSATTGGAYNEQFF
few,TRBV6-6,NA,TRBJ1-5,TGTGCCGGGGGGAGCAGCAATCAGCCCCAGCATTTT,CAGGSSNQPQHF
NA,TRBV11-2,NA,TRBJ2-7,TGTGCCAGCAGCTCCCCCTTAGCGGTCGAGCAGTACTTC,CASSSPLAVEQYF
NA,TRBV7-2,NA,TRBJ2-5,TGTGCCAGCAGCTTAGCAATAGGGGCTATAGAGACCCAGTACTTC,CASSLAIGAIETQYF
NA,TRBV9,NA,TRBJ2-7,TGTGCCAGCAGCGTAGACACATCCTACGAGCAGTACTTC,CASSVDTSYEQYF
NA,TRBV29-1,NA,TRBJ2-7,TGCAGCGCCGGGAGCTCCTACGAGCAGTACTTC,CSAGSSYEQYF
NA,TRBV9,TRBD2,TRBJ2-7,TGTGCCAGCAGCCCACTAACTAGCGGGATTTACGAGCAGTACTTC,CASSPLTSGIYEQYF
NA,TRBV28,TRBD1,TRBJ2-7,TGTGCCAGCAGTACCAGGGGGCTGTACTCCTACGAGCAGTACTTC,CASSTRGLYSYEQYF
NA,TRBV5-1,TRBD1,TRBJ2-7,TGCGCCAGCAGCTTGTCCCAGGGGGCGTTCTACGAGCAGTACTTC,CASSLSQGAFYEQYF
NA,TRBV27,NA,TRBJ1-1,TGTGCCAGCAGTTTCGGAACAGGGTACACTGAAGCTTTCTTT,CASSFGTGYTEAFF
NA,TRBV2,NA,TRBJ2-1,TGTGCCAGCAGCAATGAGCAGTTCTTC,CASSNEQFF
NA,TRBV15,NA,TRBJ1-2,TGTGCCACCAGCGAAAGAAGTAGCCAGGGATATGGCTACACCTTC,CATSERSSQGYGYTF
NA,TRBV19,TRBD2,TRBJ2-1,TGTGCCAGTAGTTCGGGACTAGCGGAGAGCTCCTACAATGAGCAGTTCTTC,CASSSGLAESSYNEQFF
NA,TRBV6-5,TRBD2,TRBJ2-2,TGTGCCAGCAGTTACGGACTAGCGGGCACCGGGGAGCTGTTTTTT,CASSYGLAGTGELFF
NA,TRBV7-9,NA,TRBJ1-2,TGTGCCAGCAGCTTAGTAGGGATGGTTGATGGCTACACCTTC,CASSLVGMVDGYTF
NA,TRBV2,NA,TRBJ1-2,TGTGCCAGCAGTGATTTTGGGGGTCGGAACTATGGCTACACCTTC,CASSDFGGRNYGYTF
NA,TRBV2,TRBD2,TRBJ2-1,TGTGCCAGCAGCCCCGGGACTAGTAATTCTGAGCAGTTCTTC,CASSPGTSNSEQFF
once,TRBV29-1,NA,TRBJ2-7,TGCAGCGTTGAAGATTCGGGTAGGACCTACGAGCAGTACTTC,CSVEDSGRTYEQYF
NA,TRBV11-2,TRBD2,TRBJ2-3,TGTGCCAGCAGCTTAACGGTGGGAGGGCCCCACACAGATACGCAGTATTTT,CASSLTVGGPHTDTQYF
NA,TRBV27,TRBD2,TRBJ2-7,TGTGCCAGCAGTTCTGGACTAGCGGGAGCGTCCCACGAGCAGTACTTC,CASSSGLAGASHEQYF
NA,TRBV11-2,TRBD2,TRBJ2-1,TGTGCCAGCAGCTCGGGACTAGCGGGGCCCAATGAGCAGTTCTTC,CASSSGLAGPNEQFF
NA,TRBV2,NA,TRBJ1-1,TGTGCCAGTCCGACGGGGGAAGCTTTCTTT,CASPTGEAFF
NA,TRBV13,TRBD1,TRBJ2-7,TGTGCCAGCAGTTGGGACAGGGACAACGAGCAGTACTTC,CASSWDRDNEQYF
NA,TRBV19,NA,TRBJ2-1,TGTGCCACTGCGCCGCCGGACAGCTCCTACAATGAGCAGTTCTTC,CATAPPDSSYNEQFF
NA,TRBV9,TRBD1,TRBJ1-1,TGTGCCAGCAGCCGTTCAGGGGGCGCGGCGGCTGAAGCTTTCTTT,CASSRSGGAAAEAFF
once,TRBV4-1,TRBD2,TRBJ2-1,TGCGCCAGCAGCCAAGAGACTAGCGGGATTTACAATGAGCAGTTCTTC,CASSQETSGIYNEQFF
many,TRBV12-2,NA,TRBJ2-7,TGTGCAAGTCGCGTAGGGACAGAGACCTACGAGCAGTACTTC,CASRVGTETYEQYF
NA,TRBV20-1,NA,TRBJ2-3,TGCAGTGCCACCAACCAGTATTTT,CSATNQYF
NA,TRBV6-5,TRBD1,TRBJ2-5,TGTGCCAGCAGTTACGGACAGGGGACTCTCGAGACCCAGTACTTC,CASSYGQGTLETQYF
few,TRBV27,TRBD2,TRBJ2-7,TGTGCCAGCAGTCCCCTGACTAGCGGGGGTTACGAGCAGTACTTC,CASSPLTSGGYEQYF
NA,TRBV4-1,TRBD2,TRBJ2-7,TGCGCCAGCAGCCAAGATGCGGCTAGCGGGAGCACCTACGAGCAGTACTTC,CASSQDAASGSTYEQYF
NA,TRBV4-3,TRBD1,TRBJ1-3,TGCGCCAGCAGCCTGGGACAGGGGGGAAACACCATATATTTT,CASSLGQGGNTIYF
NA,TRBV29-1,NA,TRBJ2-5,TGCAGCGTTGACTTTTTAGAGACCCAGTACTTC,CSVDFLETQYF
NA,TRBV11-2,NA,TRBJ2-5,TGTGCCAGCAGCTTAAGGTCCAGCTTCCAAGAGACCCAGTACTTC,CASSLRSSFQETQYF
NA,TRBV27,NA,TRBJ2-2,TGTGCCAGCAGTTTAATTTTAGGGACAACCGGGGAGCTGTTTTTT,CASSLILGTTGELFF
NA,TRBV7-3,NA,TRBJ2-1,TGTGCCAGCAGCTTGGGACTGGAGAACAATGAGCAGTTCTTC,CASSLGLENNEQFF
NA,TRBV5-1,NA,TRBJ2-7,TGCGCCAGCAGACTGACAGCTAACGAGCAGTACTTC,CASRLTANEQYF
NA,TRBV27,TRBD1,TRBJ1-2,TGTGCCAGCAGTTCACAGGGGCCCTATGGCTACACCTTC,CASSSQGPYGYTF
NA,TRBV29-1,NA,TRBJ1-1,TGCAGCGTTGACGGGGGGTTTGAAGCTTTCTTT,CSVDGGFEAFF